This entry lists 10 T cell receptor beta chains sequenced from one sample in a study of CD8 T cells in Susac syndrome. RNA totalling about 0.5 to 1 ug underwent reverse transcription with random hexamers. TCRdb passed the immunoSEQ multiplex PCR reads through MiXCR, listing each CDR3 protein once. The sample includes 75,000 to 95,000 distinct CDR3 sequences, about 93% of them seen just once. Sequences were obtained from CD8+ T cells from PBMCs. The source is a human donor with Susac syndrome.

The rearrangement uses TRBV20-1 and TRBJ2-5; D could derive from TRBD1 or TRBD2 (5 bases each). This CDR3 spans 12 amino acids. Germline CDR1 reads DFQATT; CDR2 reads SNEGSKA (reference sequence). V lost 6 bases and J 5 bases, leaving 13 bases between the germline ends. CDR3: CSAARWGETQYF. CDR3 nucleotide sequence: TGCAGTGCAGCCAGGTGGGGGGAGACCCAGTACTTC.

This clonotype turned up a few times. This rearrangement joins TRBV5-1 to TRBJ2-7; the D gene is possibly TRBD1 (5 bases). The CDR3 is 15 residues long. Germline V gives CDR1 SGHRS, CDR2 YFSETQ. The V and J ends lost 0 bases and 1 base respectively, with 11 bases between them. The CDR3 is CASSLEGANSYEQYF. CDR3 DNA sequence: TGCGCCAGCAGCTTGGAAGGGGCGAATTCCTACGAGCAGTACTTC.

The chain couples TRBV19 to TRBJ2-2; TRBD1 matches at 11 bases. From germline, CDR1 is LNHDA and CDR2 SQIVND (reference sequence). Losses at the gene ends were 10 bases for V and 5 bases for J; bases not matched to a gene: 6. The CDR3 contains 14 residues. The CDR3 bases are TGTGCCACCCGGGACAGGGGGTGGACCGGGGAGCTGTTTTTT. Translated, it gives CATRDRGWTGELFF.

The CDR3, as DNA: TGCGCCAGCAGCCAAGAGGGACTAGTTCCCTACGAGCAGTACTTC. This gives the protein CASSQEGLVPYEQYF. The chain links TRBV4-1 to TRBJ2-7; 8 bases are a match to TRBD2. The germline V gene encodes CDR1 MGHRA and CDR2 YSYEKL. The junction had 3 bases not matched to a gene; V was cut back by 0 bases and J by 2 bases. The CDR3 loop spans 15 amino acids.

This clonotype showed up just once. The CDR3 DNA follows: TGTGCCAGCAGCCTTGGACCAGCGTGGAGCTCCTATAATTCACCCCTCCACTTT. It encodes CASSLGPAWSSYNSPLHF. The rearrangement joins TRBV5-6 to TRBJ1-6; no definite D call. V lost 4 bases and J 0 bases, leaving 17 bases between the germline ends. Germline V CDR1 and CDR2: SGHDT, YYEEEE. CDR3 size: 18 residues. Using reference TRBV5-6 and TRBJ1-6 for the parts outside the CDR3, the full variable domain is DAGVTQSPTHLIKTRGQQVTLRCSPKSGHDTVSWYQQALGQGPQFIFQYYEEEERQRGNFPDRFSGHQFPNYSSELNVNALLLGDSALYLCASSLGPAWSSYNSPLHFGNGTRLTVT.

This clonotype was found once. The junction does not match germline at one end; this may be a read error. This chain links TRBV10-1 with TRBJ1-6; D is unclear. CDR3 size: 10 residues. Germline CDR1 WNHNN, CDR2 SYGVQD (reference sequence). The CDR3 nucleotides are TGCGCCAGCAGTGCCATTTGGACTTACTTT. It yields the protein CASSAIWTYF.

The gene calls are TRBV5-5 and TRBJ1-3; the match to TRBD1 covers 7 bases. V was pared by 4 bases and J by 0 bases, with 4 bases of the junction left unmatched. Germline CDR1 reads SGHKS; CDR2 reads YYEKEE (reference sequence). The CDR3 is made up of 15 amino acids. For the CDR3, the DNA is TGTGCCAGCAGCCAGGGACAGTACTCTGGAAACACCATATATTTT. It specifies CASSQGQYSGNTIYF. The entire variable domain, with the rest obtained from reference TRBV5-5 and TRBJ1-3, is as follows: DAGVTQSPTHLIKTRGQQVTLRCSPISGHKSVSWYQQVLGQGPQFIFQYYEKEERGRGNFPDRFSARQFPNYSSELNVNALLLGDSALYLCASSQGQYSGNTIYFGEGSWLTVV.

The J gene is TRBJ1-5, the V gene TRBV18, with D possibly being TRBD1 (5 bases). Trimming removed 1 base at V and 1 base at J, with 14 bases between. Germline assignment: CDR1 KGHSH and CDR2 LQKENI. The CDR3 sequence is 17 residues long. This CDR3 is CASSPRSPRVSNQPQHF. The CDR3 DNA reads as TGTGCCAGCTCACCACGGAGCCCCAGGGTAAGCAATCAGCCCCAGCATTTT.

The chain combines TRBV5-4 with TRBJ2-2, with a weak D call TRBD1 (5 bases). The CDR3 contains 17 residues. CDR1 SGHNT and CDR2 YYREEE come from the germline V gene (reference sequence). V lost 0 bases to trimming and J lost 2 bases, with 14 bases between them. CDR3 in amino acids: CASSLAVATENTGELFF. DNA of the CDR3: TGTGCCAGCAGCTTGGCAGTCGCGACAGAAAACACCGGGGAGCTGTTTTTT.

CDR3 nucleotides: TGTGCCAGCAGCTCCCGGACAGGGCCTAGCACAGATACGCAGTATTTT. Protein product: CASSSRTGPSTDTQYF. V gene TRBV7-2 combines with J gene TRBJ2-3; 8 bases map to TRBD1. This CDR3 region has 16 residues. Germline V gene sequence: CDR1 SGHTA, CDR2 FQGNSA. V gave up 4 bases and J gave up 0 bases; unmatched junction bases: 6.